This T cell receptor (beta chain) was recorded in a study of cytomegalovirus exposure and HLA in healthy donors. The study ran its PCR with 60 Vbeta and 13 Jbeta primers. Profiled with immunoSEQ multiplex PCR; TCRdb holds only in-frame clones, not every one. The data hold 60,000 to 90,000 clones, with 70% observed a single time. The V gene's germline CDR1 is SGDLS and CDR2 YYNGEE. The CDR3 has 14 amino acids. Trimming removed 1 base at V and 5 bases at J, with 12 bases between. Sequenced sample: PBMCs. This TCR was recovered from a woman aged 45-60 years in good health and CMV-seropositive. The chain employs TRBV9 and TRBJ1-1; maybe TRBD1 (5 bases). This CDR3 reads CASSVRPGGTEAFF. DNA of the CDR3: TGTGCCAGCAGCGTAAGGCCCGGGGGAACTGAAGCTTTCTTT.